This T cell receptor beta chain stems from a study of CD4 T cells in relation to SARS-CoV-2 and coronaviruses. At the level of the study: PBMCs were cultured with antigen for roughly 10 days before TCR beta sequencing.

Study findings and constraints: The cross-reactivity analysis covered only spike protein, not other viral proteins.

This CDR3 region has 13 residues. Germline-derived CDR1 and CDR2 are SGHTA and FQGTGA. Trimming removed 5 bases at V and 0 bases at J, with 7 bases between. Sequenced by immunoSEQ multiplex PCR; TCRdb stores in-frame clones only, minus some. Counted here are 30,000 to 45,000 clones, over 60% occurring once; the ten biggest clones make up roughly 21%. Remarks on this clone: Its antigen is not known.

V gene TRBV7-3 combines with J gene TRBJ2-5; no reliable D call. This TCR derives from an adult with COVID-19. Sequenced material: memory CD4+ T cells from PBMCs, cultured in vitro. The CDR3 DNA is TGTGCCAGCAGCACCGAATACCAAGAGACCCAGTACTTC. It specifies CASSTEYQETQYF.